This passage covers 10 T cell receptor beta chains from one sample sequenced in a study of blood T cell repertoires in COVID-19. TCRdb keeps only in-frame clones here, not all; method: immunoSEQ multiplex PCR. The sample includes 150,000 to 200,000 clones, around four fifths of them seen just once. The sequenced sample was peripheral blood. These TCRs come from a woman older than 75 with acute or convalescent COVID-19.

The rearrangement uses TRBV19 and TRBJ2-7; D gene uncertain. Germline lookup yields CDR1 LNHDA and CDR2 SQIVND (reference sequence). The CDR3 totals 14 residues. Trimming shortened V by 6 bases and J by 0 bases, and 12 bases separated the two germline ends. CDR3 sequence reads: CASRPLPGSYEQYF. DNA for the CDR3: TGTGCCAGTAGACCCCTCCCGGGCTCCTACGAGCAGTACTTC.

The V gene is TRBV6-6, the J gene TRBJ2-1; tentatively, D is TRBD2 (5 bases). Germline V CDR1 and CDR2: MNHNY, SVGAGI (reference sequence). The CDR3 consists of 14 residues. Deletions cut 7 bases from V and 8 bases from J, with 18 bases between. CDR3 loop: CASKAKGVGYEQFF. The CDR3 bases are TGTGCCAGCAAGGCCAAGGGAGTAGGCTATGAGCAGTTCTTC.

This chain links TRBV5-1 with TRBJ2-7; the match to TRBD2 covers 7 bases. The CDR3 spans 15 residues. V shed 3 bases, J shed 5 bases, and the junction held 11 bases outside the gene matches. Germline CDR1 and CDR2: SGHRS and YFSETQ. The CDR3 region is CASSWVNGRRDEQYF. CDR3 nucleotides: TGCGCCAGCAGCTGGGTGAACGGGAGGCGGGACGAGCAGTACTTC.

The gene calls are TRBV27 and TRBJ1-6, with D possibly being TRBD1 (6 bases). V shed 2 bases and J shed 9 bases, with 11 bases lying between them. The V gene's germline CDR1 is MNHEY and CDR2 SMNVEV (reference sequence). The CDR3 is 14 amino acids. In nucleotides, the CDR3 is TGTGCCAGCAGTTTAGGACAGTCTAGTTCACCCCTCCACTTT. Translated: CASSLGQSSSPLHF.

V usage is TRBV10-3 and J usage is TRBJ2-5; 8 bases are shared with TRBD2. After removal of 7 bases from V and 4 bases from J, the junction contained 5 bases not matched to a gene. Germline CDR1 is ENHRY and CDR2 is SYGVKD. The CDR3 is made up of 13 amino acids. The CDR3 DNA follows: TGTGCCATCACTTCGGGGGGGCTAGAGACCCAGTACTTC. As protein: CAITSGGLETQYF.

CDR3 sequence: CASSYRTGAAGNTIYF. For the CDR3, the DNA is TGTGCCAGCAGCTATCGGACAGGGGCGGCTGGAAACACCATATATTTT. The chain employs TRBV5-4 and TRBJ1-3, with 9 bases fitting TRBD1. The CDR3 has 16 amino acids. With V trimmed by 3 bases and J by 2 bases, 6 bases remained unmatched. The germline V gene has CDR1 SGHNT and CDR2 YYREEE (reference sequence).

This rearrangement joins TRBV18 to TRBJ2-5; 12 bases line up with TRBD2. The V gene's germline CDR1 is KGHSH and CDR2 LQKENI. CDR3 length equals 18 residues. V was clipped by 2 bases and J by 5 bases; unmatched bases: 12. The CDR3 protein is CASSPIPPTSGGTETQYF. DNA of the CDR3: TGTGCCAGCTCACCAATCCCCCCGACTAGCGGGGGTACGGAGACCCAGTACTTC.

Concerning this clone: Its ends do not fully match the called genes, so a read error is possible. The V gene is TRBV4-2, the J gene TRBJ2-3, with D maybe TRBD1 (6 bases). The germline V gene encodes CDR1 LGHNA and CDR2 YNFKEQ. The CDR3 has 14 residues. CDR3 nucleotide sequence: TGTGCCAGCACCCAAGACAGGATGACAGATACGCAGTATTTT. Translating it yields CASTQDRMTDTQYF.

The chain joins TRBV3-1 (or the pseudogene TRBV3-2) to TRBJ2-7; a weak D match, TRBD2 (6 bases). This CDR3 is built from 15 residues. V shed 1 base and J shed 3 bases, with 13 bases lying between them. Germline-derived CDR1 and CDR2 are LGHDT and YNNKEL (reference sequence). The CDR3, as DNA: TGTGCCAGCAGCCAAGTAAGGGACTTCTTCTACGAGCAGTACTTC. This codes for CASSQVRDFFYEQYF.

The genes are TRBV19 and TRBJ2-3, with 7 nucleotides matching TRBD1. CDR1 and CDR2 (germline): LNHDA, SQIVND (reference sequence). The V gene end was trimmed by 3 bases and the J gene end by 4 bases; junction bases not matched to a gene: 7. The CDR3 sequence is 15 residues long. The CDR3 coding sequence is TGTGCCAGTAGTATCCAAGTAGGGGGCCCAGATACGCAGTATTTT. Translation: CASSIQVGGPDTQYF.